Each of the 17 T cell receptor beta chains below was sequenced from the same sample in a study of identical twins. TCRdb independently ran MiXCR on the 5' RACE reads; one entry per CDR3 protein. Here the sample spans roughly 240,000 distinct CDR3 sequences, 6.5% to 9% being singletons. This sample was also put to use in a study of yellow fever vaccine responses in identical twins.

The sequencing input was CD8+ T cells sorted from blood. The receptors come from a woman between 18 and 29 years old in good health.

The chain recombines TRBV2 with TRBJ1-1; TRBD1 aligns across 7 bases. J gave up 0 bases and V 4 bases, and 5 bases lay outside the gene matches. The germline CDR1 and CDR2 sequences are SNHLY and FYNNEI. CDR3 length: 15 amino acids. The CDR3 loop reads CASSAEQGLNTEAFF. The CDR3 bases are TGTGCCAGCAGTGCGGAACAGGGGCTGAACACTGAAGCTTTCTTT.

This clonotype has a handful of counts. V gene TRBV20-1 combines with J gene TRBJ2-7; D call uncertain. Germline V gene data show CDR1 as DFQATT and CDR2 as SNEGSKA (reference sequence). The V end was cut by 0 bases, the J end by 3 bases, with 6 bases between. The CDR3 sequence is 12 residues long. This CDR3 reads CSARDDGYEQYV. The CDR3 DNA is TGCAGTGCTAGAGATGACGGCTACGAGCAGTACGTC.

This clonotype has just a few counts. V is TRBV7-9 and J is TRBJ1-2; unclear D gene. V lost 1 base and J lost 2, with 17 bases in between. Looked up from germline, CDR1 is SEHNR and CDR2 is FQNEAQ (reference sequence). The CDR3 loop spans 17 amino acids. CDR3 sequence (DNA): TGTGCCAGCAGCTTAGACCTCCGGCAGCGATTAAACTATGGCTACACCTTC. Protein product: CASSLDLRQRLNYGYTF.

This chain connects TRBV15 to TRBJ2-5, with D perhaps given as TRBD1 or TRBD2 (5 bases each). V lost 2 bases and J 4 bases, leaving 11 bases between the germline ends. Germline lookup yields CDR1 LNHNV and CDR2 YYDKDF (reference sequence). This CDR3 has 14 residues. The CDR3 DNA follows: TGTGCCACCAGCAGAAGGGGAGAAGTAGAGACCCAGTACTTC. It codes for CATSRRGEVETQYF.

The chain joins TRBV7-9 to TRBJ2-5; D is perhaps TRBD1 or TRBD2 (5 bases each). The CDR3 is 17 amino acids. Trimming shortened V by 5 bases and J by 2 bases, and 21 bases separated the two germline ends. Germline CDR1 reads SEHNR; CDR2 reads FQNEAQ (reference sequence). This CDR3 is CASSPYDTGTKQETQYF. DNA of the CDR3: TGTGCCAGCAGCCCTTACGATACCGGGACCAAACAAGAGACCCAGTACTTC.

This clonotype was detected a few times. The V gene is TRBV14, the J gene TRBJ2-7; TRBD2 agrees at 10 bases. V trimming: 3 bases; J trimming: 3 bases; junction bases outside the gene matches: 5. The germline V gene encodes CDR1 SGHDN and CDR2 FVKESK. The CDR3 runs to 15 residues. DNA of the CDR3: TGTGCCAGCAGCCAGGTAGCGGGAGGCTACTACGAGCAGTACTTC. As protein: CASSQVAGGYYEQYF.

This clonotype was seen more than once but under ten times. This chain links TRBV6-5 with TRBJ2-2; 8 nucleotides match TRBD2. In germline, CDR1 is MNHEY, CDR2 SVGAGI. The J segment lost 4 bases and the V segment lost 2 bases, leaving 6 bases of the junction unmatched. This CDR3 is 16 amino acids long. This CDR3 reads CASSYLAGGSTGELFF. As DNA, the CDR3 is TGTGCCAGCAGTTACCTTGCGGGAGGTTCCACCGGGGAGCTGTTTTTT.

Many counts were recorded for this clonotype. CDR3 loop: CASSHSYNQPQHF. CDR3 DNA: TGTGCCAGCAGCCACAGCTACAATCAGCCCCAGCATTTT. The chain uses TRBV7-9 and TRBJ1-5; unclear D gene. The CDR3 extends over 13 amino acids. In germline, CDR1 is SEHNR, CDR2 FQNEAQ (reference sequence). Trimming shortened V by 5 bases and J by 3 bases, and 8 bases separated the two germline ends.

This clonotype was recorded at least ten times. J is TRBJ1-6 and V is TRBV3-1; D ambiguous. Germline CDR1 LGHDT, CDR2 YNNKEL (reference sequence). V was pared by 6 bases and J by 10 bases, with 16 bases between. The CDR3 spans 14 residues. The CDR3 DNA reads as TGTGCCAGCAGTGAGGAGGGAGCAAGGTCACCCCTCCACTTT. Protein: CASSEEGARSPLHF.

The chain carries TRBV11-1 and TRBJ2-6, with 8 positions matching TRBD1. Germline CDR1 SGHAT, CDR2 FQDESV (reference sequence). The CDR3 is 19 amino acids. V lost 6 bases and J lost 4; bases outside the gene matches: 17. CDR3 nucleotides: TGTGCCAGCAGTTCAACTACCCCCCGACAGGGGTTAGGGGCCAACGTCCTGACTTTC. Encoded protein: CASSSTTPRQGLGANVLTF.

This clonotype was counted a few times. The chain employs TRBV7-9 and TRBJ1-5; possibly TRBD1 for D (5 bases). Deletions cut 4 bases from V and 4 bases from J, with 11 bases between. The CDR3 runs to 14 residues. CDR1 is SEHNR, CDR2 FQNEAQ, per germline (reference sequence). The CDR3, as DNA: TGTGCCAGCAGCTGGGACGGCCGGAATCAGCCCCAGCATTTT. It yields the protein CASSWDGRNQPQHF.

Many counts were recorded for this clonotype. V is TRBV2 and J is TRBJ2-3; D unclear. CDR3 length: 10 residues. Between the trimmed V and J ends, which lost 10 bases and 7 bases, there was a span of 9 bases. The germline V gene has CDR1 SNHLY and CDR2 FYNNEI. The CDR3 DNA reads TGTGCCACACAGCTCCATACGCAGTATTTT. Its protein is CATQLHTQYF.

V usage is TRBV28 and J usage is TRBJ1-5; TRBD1 aligns across 10 bases. Per the germline V gene, CDR1 is MDHEN and CDR2 is SYDVKM. The CDR3 is 15 amino acids. Losses at the gene ends were 5 bases for V and 4 bases for J; bases not matched to a gene: 5. The DNA of the CDR3 is TGTGCCAGCAGTGACCCGGGACAGGGGAATCAGCCCCAGCATTTT. Encoded protein: CASSDPGQGNQPQHF.

This clonotype has a count of ten or more. J is TRBJ2-5 and V is TRBV4-1; the match to TRBD2 covers 14 bases. V was pared by 0 bases and J by 5 bases, with 11 bases of the junction left unmatched. This CDR3 has 19 amino acids. Germline V CDR1 and CDR2: MGHRA, YSYEKL. The CDR3 region is CASSQEEGGGLAGVETQYF. CDR3 in DNA: TGCGCCAGCAGCCAAGAAGAAGGGGGGGGACTAGCGGGAGTTGAGACCCAGTACTTC.

This clonotype was detected ten times or more. The V and J genes are TRBV5-6 and TRBJ2-7; D is uncertain. Trimming stripped 0 bases from V and 2 bases from J, with 9 bases between. Germline V lookup: CDR1 SGHDT, CDR2 YYEEEE. CDR3 length: 14 amino acids. The CDR3 nucleotides are TGTGCCAGCAGCTTGGTAAACAGCCCCTACGAGCAGTACTTC. Translated, it gives CASSLVNSPYEQYF.

J is TRBJ2-5 and V is TRBV5-6, with D unresolved. V lost 4 bases and J lost 9, with 10 bases in between. Germline-derived CDR1 and CDR2 are SGHDT and YYEEEE. The CDR3 covers 11 residues. CDR3 residues: CASSEGLAQYF. The CDR3 nucleotides read TGTGCCAGCAGCGAAGGGTTGGCCCAGTACTTC.

The rearrangement joins TRBV28 to TRBJ2-7; D not resolved. Trimming shortened V by 2 bases and J by 3 bases, and 17 bases separated the two germline ends. CDR1 MDHEN and CDR2 SYDVKM come from the germline V gene. This CDR3 spans 16 amino acids. The CDR3 spells CASSLTPDGSFYEQYV. CDR3 coding DNA: TGTGCCAGCAGTTTAACCCCCGACGGATCCTTCTACGAGCAGTACGTC.